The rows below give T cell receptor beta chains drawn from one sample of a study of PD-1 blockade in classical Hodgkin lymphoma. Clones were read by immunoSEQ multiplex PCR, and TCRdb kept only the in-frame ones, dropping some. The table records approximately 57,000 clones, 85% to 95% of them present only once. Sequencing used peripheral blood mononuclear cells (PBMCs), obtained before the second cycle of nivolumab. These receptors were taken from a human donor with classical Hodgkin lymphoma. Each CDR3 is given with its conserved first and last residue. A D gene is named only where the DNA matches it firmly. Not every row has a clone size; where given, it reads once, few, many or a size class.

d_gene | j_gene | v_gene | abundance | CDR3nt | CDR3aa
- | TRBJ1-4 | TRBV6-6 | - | TGTGCCAGCAGTTACTCGACTAACAGCGAAAATGAAAAACTGTTTTTT | CASSYSTNSENEKLFF
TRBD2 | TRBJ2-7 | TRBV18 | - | TGTGCCAGCTCACCACCGGGACTAGCGGGCTCCTACGAGCAGTACTTC | CASSPPGLAGSYEQYF
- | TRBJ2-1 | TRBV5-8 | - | TGTGCCAGCAGCTCCTTTCTTTCCGGGACATCTAGCTCCTACAATGAGCAGTTCTTC | CASSSFLSGTSSSYNEQFF
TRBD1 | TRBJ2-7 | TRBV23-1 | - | TGCGCCAGACTCCGGGACAGGTACTACGAGCAGTACTTC | CARLRDRYYEQYF
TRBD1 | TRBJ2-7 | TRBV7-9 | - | TGTGCCAGCAGCTTAGCGGGGGCGTCACAGGGACAGGGTCCCTACGAGCAGTACTTC | CASSLAGASQGQGPYEQYF
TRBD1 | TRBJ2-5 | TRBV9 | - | TGTGCCAGCAGCGTCACGACAGGGGGCCAAGAGACCCAGTACTTC | CASSVTTGGQETQYF
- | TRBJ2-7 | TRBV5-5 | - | TGTGCCAGCAGCGCCCGACACGATTTACTATACGAGCAGTACTTC | CASSARHDLLYEQYF
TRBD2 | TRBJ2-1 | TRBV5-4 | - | TGTGCCAGCAGCTTGGGAGGGACTAGTGGCAATGAGCAGTTCTTC | CASSLGGTSGNEQFF
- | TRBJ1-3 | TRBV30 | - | TGTGCCTGGAGTTCAACCGGGACGGCTGGAAACACCATATATTTT | CAWSSTGTAGNTIYF
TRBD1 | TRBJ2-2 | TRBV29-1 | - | TGCAGCGTTCGGGGACAGGGGGGCACCGGGGAGCTGTTTTTT | CSVRGQGGTGELFF
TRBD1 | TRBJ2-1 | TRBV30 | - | TGTGCCTGGAGTGTAGGGGGCGCCTACAATGAGCAGTTCTTC | CAWSVGGAYNEQFF
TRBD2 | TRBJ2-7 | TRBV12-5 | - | TGTGCTAGTGGTTTGGTATTAGCGGGGGCCTACTACGAGCAGTACTTC | CASGLVLAGAYYEQYF
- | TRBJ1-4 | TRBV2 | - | TGTGCCAGCTTTATCGGGACACTCCGTGAAAAACTGTTTTTT | CASFIGTLREKLFF
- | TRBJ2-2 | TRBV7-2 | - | TGTGCCAGCAGCTTTGTAGGGGGTGGCACCGGGGAGCTGTTTTTT | CASSFVGGGTGELFF
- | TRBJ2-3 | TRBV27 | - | TGTGCCAGCAGGGACACCGGTACAGATACGCAGTATTTT | CASRDTGTDTQYF
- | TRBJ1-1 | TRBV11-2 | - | TGTGCCAGCAGCTTAGATACAGGGACTGAAGCTTTCTTT | CASSLDTGTEAFF
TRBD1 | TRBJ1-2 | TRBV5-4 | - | TGTGCCAGCAGCCCCGGGACAGAATTATATGGCTACACCTTC | CASSPGTELYGYTF
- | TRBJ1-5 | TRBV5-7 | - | TGTGCCCCCGCCGCGGGTAATCAGCCCCAGCATTTT | CAPAAGNQPQHF
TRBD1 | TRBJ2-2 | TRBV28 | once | TGTGCCAGCAGCCCGGGACAGCCGGGCTTCGGGGAGCTGTTTTTT | CASSPGQPGFGELFF
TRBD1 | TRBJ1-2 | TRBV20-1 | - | TGCAGTGCTCCAGGGGGCGCCGGCTACACCTTC | CSAPGGAGYTF
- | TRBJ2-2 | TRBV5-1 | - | TGCGCCAGCAGCTTGGAAGTTACGAGCACCGGGGAGCTGTTTTTT | CASSLEVTSTGELFF
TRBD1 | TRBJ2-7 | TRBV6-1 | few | TGTGCCAGCAGTGAGGCCGCCAAGGGGGCTCGCGAGTACTTC | CASSEAAKGAREYF
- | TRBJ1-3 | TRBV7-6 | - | TGTGCCAGCAGCCAACATTTGATAGGAGCATCCTCCATTTCTGGAAACACCATATATTTT | CASSQHLIGASSISGNTIYF
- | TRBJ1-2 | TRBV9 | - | TGTGCCAGCAGCGTAGGCGATAACTATGGCTACACCTTC | CASSVGDNYGYTF
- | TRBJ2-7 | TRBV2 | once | TGTGCCGGCTCCCAGGGGAGCGAGCAGTACTTC | CAGSQGSEQYF
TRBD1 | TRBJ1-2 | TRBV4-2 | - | TGTGCCAGCAGCCAAAGTCTCCAGGGACAGATCTATGGCTACACCTTC | CASSQSLQGQIYGYTF
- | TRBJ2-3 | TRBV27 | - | TGTGCCAGCCACAGGGTCGGACGCACAGATACGCAGTATTTT | CASHRVGRTDTQYF
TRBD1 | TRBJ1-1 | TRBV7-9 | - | TGTGCCAGCAGCTTAGAAGGGGGCGTACTTGAAGCTTTCTTT | CASSLEGGVLEAFF
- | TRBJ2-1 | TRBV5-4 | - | TGTGCCAGCAGCGACATAGCGATTGAGCAGTTCTTC | CASSDIAIEQFF
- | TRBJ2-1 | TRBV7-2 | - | TGTGCCAGCAGCTCCCTTGACAATGAGCAGTTCTTC | CASSSLDNEQFF
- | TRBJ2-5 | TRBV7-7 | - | TGTGCCAGCAGCTTAGCGGAGCCAGAGACCCAGTACTTC | CASSLAEPETQYF
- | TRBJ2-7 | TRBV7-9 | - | TGTGCCAGCAGCTTAGGTGCAGGGCTCTTCGAGCAGTACTTC | CASSLGAGLFEQYF
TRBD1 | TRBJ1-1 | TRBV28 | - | TGTGCCAGCAGTCCAAACACCGGGACAGGGGGGACTGAAGCTTTCTTT | CASSPNTGTGGTEAFF
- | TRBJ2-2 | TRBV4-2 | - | TGTGCCAGCAGCCCCACCCCTCTGGCGGGCACCGGGGAGCTGTTTTTT | CASSPTPLAGTGELFF
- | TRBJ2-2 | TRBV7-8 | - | TGTGCCAGCAGCTTGGAAAATAACTCCGGGGAGCTGTTTTTT | CASSLENNSGELFF
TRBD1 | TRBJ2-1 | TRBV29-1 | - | TGCAGCGTGGAGAGGAGGGACAGGGAGGTTGCGAGCTCCTACAATGAGCAGTTCTTC | CSVERRDREVASSYNEQFF
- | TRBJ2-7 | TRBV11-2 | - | TGTGCCAGCAGCCGTTTTGGCAGGGTGGAATACGAGCAGTACTTC | CASSRFGRVEYEQYF
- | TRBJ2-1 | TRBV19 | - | TGTGCCAGTAGTATAGGGACCAGCTCCTACAATGAGCAGTTCTTC | CASSIGTSSYNEQFF
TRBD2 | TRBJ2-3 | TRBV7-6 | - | TGTGCCAGCAGCCTGATAGCGGGCCCCACAGATACGCAGTATTTT | CASSLIAGPTDTQYF
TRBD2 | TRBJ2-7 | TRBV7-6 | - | TGTGCCAGCAGTCAGAGACTAGCGCTTTACTCCTACGAGCAGTACTTC | CASSQRLALYSYEQYF
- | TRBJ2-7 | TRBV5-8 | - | TGTGCCAGCAGCTTTCCCCCGGGCGAGCAGTACTTC | CASSFPPGEQYF